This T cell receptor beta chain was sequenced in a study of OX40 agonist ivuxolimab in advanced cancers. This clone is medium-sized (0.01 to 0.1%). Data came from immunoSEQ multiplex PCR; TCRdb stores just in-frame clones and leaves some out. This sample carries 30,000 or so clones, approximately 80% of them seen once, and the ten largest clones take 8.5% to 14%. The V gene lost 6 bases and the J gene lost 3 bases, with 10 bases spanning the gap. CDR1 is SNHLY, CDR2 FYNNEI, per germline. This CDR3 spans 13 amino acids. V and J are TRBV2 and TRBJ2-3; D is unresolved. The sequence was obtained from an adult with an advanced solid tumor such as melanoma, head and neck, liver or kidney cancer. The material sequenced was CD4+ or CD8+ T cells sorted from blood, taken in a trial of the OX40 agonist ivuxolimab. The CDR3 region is CASRLVQTDTQYF. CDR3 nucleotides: TGTGCCAGCAGACTCGTACAGACAGATACGCAGTATTTT.